This T cell receptor (beta chain) was captured in a study of human T cells and chemical hapten exposure. Study as a whole: Sensitization involved placing 2% DPC onto a 2 cm by 2 cm region of upper inner arm skin.

Indicated time point: patch test 3, about 24 weeks after DPC sensitization. Treatment in this sample: therapeutic diphenylcyclopropenone sensitization with weekly scalp DPC. The germline V gene encodes CDR1 DFQATT and CDR2 SNEGSKA (reference sequence). V lost 6 bases and J lost 0, with 12 bases in between. This CDR3 has 14 amino acids. Unique molecular identifiers were affixed to discrete cDNA molecules within the library. TCRdb reanalysed the RACE reads using MiXCR and keeps one entry per CDR3 protein. Of 55,000 to 75,000 distinct CDR3 sequences listed, over 10% are singletons. The specimen comprised whole blood, sampled in connection with sensitization to the hapten diphenylcyclopropenone (DPC). V usage is TRBV20-1 and J usage is TRBJ1-5, with D unresolved. This TCR was sampled from a man aged 25-45 years with alopecia areata. Some clones in this sample may be carry-over from other donors' samples. CDR3 coding DNA: TGCAGTGCCGTCGTGGGGAGTAGCAATCAGCCCCAGCATTTT. It specifies CSAVVGSSNQPQHF.